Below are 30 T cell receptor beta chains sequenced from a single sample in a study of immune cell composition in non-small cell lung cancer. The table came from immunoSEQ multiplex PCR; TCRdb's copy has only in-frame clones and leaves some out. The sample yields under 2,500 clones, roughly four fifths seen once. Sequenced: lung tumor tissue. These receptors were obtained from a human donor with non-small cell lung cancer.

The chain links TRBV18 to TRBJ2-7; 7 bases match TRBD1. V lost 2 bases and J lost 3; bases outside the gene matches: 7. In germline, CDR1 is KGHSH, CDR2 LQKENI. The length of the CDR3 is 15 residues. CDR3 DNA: TGTGCCAGCTCACCAGAAACGCAGGGGGTCTACGAGCAGTACTTC. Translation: CASSPETQGVYEQYF.

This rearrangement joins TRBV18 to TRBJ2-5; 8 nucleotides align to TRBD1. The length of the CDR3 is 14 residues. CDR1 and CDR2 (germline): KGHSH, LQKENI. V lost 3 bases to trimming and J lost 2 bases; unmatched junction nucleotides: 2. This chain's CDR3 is CASSPTGAQETQYF. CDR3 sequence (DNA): TGTGCCAGCTCACCGACAGGGGCACAAGAGACCCAGTACTTC.

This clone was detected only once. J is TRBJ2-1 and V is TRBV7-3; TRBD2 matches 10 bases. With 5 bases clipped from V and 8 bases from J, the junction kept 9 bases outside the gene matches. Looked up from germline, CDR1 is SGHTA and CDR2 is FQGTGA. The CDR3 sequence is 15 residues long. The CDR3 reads CASSPLAGVWDEQFF. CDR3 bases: TGTGCCAGCAGCCCTCTAGCGGGAGTATGGGATGAGCAGTTCTTC.

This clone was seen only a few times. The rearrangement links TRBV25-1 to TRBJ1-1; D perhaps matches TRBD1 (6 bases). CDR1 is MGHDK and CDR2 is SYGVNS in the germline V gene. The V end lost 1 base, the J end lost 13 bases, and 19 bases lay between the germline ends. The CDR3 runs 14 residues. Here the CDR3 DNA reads TGTGCCAGCAGTGAATTGGGGGGGCTCGTCGGGGTTTTCTTT. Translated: CASSELGGLVGVFF.

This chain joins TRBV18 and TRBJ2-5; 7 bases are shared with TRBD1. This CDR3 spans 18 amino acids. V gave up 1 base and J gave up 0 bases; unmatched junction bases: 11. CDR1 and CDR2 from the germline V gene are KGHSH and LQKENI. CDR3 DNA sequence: TGTGCCAGCTCACCACGTTCGACAGGGCTTCCGTACCAAGAGACCCAGTACTTC. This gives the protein CASSPRSTGLPYQETQYF.

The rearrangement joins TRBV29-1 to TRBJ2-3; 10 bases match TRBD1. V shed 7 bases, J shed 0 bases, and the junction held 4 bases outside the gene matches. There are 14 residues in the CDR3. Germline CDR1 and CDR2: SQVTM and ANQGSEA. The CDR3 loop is CSAGQGESTDTQYF. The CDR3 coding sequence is TGCAGCGCCGGACAGGGGGAGAGCACAGATACGCAGTATTTT.

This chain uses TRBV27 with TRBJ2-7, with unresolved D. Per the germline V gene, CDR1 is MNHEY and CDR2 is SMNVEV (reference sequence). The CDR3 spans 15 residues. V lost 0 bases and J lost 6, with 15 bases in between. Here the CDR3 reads CASSLSLVGGGEQYF. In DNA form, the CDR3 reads TGTGCCAGCAGTTTATCGTTAGTTGGCGGTGGCGAGCAGTACTTC.

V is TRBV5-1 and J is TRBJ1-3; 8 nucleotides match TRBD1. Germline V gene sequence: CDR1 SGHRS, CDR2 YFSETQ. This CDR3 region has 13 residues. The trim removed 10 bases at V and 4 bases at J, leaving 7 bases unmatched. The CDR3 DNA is TGCGCCGGCGACAGGGGCGACGGAAACACCATATATTTT. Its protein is CAGDRGDGNTIYF.

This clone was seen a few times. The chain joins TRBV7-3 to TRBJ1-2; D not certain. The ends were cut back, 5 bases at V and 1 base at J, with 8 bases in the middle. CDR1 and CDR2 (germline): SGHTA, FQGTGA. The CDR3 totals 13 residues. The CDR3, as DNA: TGTGCCAGCAGCCCCGGGGTTAACTATGGCTACACCTTC. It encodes CASSPGVNYGYTF.

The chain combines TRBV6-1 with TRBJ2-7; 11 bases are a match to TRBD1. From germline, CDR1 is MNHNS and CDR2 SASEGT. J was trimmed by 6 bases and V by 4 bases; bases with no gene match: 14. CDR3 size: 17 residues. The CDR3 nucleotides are TGTGCCAGCAGTGCCCACGCCTTCAGGACAGGGGGCGGCGAGCAGTACTTC. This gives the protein CASSAHAFRTGGGEQYF.

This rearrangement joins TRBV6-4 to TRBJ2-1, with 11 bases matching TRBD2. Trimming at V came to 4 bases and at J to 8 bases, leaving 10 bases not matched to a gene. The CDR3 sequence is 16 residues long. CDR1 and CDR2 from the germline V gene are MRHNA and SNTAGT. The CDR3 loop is CASSVSGRAGFYEQFF. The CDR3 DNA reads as TGTGCCAGCAGTGTTAGCGGGAGGGCCGGATTTTATGAGCAGTTCTTC.

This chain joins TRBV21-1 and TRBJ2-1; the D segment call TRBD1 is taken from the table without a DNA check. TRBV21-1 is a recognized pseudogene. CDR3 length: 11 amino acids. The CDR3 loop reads CASSTQTKQFF. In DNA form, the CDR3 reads TGTGCCAGCAGCACTCAGACAAAGCAGTTCTTC.

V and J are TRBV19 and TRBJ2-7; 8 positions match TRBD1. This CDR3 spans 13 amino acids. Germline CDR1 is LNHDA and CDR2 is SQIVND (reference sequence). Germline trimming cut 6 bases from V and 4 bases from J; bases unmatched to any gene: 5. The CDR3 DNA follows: TGTGCCAGTAGCTCCGGGACAGGATACGAGCAGTACTTC. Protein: CASSSGTGYEQYF.

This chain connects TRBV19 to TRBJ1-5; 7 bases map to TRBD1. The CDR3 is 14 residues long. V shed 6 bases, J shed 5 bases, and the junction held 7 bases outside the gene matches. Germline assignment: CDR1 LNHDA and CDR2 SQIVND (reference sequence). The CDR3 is CASSRRQGDQPQHF. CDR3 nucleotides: TGTGCCAGTAGCCGCAGACAGGGTGATCAGCCCCAGCATTTT.

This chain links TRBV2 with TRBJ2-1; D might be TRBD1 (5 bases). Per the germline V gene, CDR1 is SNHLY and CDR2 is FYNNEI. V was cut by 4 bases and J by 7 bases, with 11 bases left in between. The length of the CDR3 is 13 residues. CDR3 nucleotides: TGTGCCAGCAGTGCAGGTAGGGGAAATGAGCAGTTCTTC. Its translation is CASSAGRGNEQFF.

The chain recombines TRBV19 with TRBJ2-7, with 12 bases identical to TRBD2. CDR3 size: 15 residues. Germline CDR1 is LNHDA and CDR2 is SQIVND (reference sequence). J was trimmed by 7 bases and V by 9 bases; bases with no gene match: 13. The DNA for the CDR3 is TGTGCCAGGGATACTAGCGGGAGGCCGCCGGGGGAGCAGTACTTC. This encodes CARDTSGRPPGEQYF.

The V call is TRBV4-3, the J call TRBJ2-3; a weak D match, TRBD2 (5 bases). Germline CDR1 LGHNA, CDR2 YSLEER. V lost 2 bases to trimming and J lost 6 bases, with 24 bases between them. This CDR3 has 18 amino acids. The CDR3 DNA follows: TGCGCCAGCAGCCAAAACCCACTCGCTAGCTCGGGTCAGGATACGCAGTATTTT. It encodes CASSQNPLASSGQDTQYF.

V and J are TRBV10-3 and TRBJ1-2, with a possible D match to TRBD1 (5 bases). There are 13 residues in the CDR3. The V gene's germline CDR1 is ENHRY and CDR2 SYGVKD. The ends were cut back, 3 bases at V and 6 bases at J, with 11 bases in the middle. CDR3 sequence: CAISEGRGDGYTF. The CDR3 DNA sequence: TGTGCCATCAGTGAAGGGAGGGGAGATGGCTACACCTTC.

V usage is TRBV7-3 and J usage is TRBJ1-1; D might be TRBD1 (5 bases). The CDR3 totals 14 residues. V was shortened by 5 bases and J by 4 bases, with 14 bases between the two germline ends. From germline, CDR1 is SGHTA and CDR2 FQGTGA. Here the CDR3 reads CASSPTAPLTEAFF. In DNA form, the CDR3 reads TGTGCCAGCAGCCCGACAGCCCCCCTCACTGAAGCTTTCTTT.

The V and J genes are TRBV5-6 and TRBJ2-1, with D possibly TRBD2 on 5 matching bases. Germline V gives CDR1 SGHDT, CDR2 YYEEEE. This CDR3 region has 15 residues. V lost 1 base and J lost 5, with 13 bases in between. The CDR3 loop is CASSLRLALHNEQFF. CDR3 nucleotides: TGTGCCAGCAGCTTGCGCCTAGCTCTCCACAATGAGCAGTTCTTC.

CDR3 protein: CASGLVPGGSYNEQFF. DNA for the CDR3: TGTGCTAGTGGTTTGGTACCAGGGGGCTCCTACAATGAGCAGTTCTTC. The chain employs TRBV12-5 and TRBJ2-1; 7 nucleotides line up with TRBD1. In germline, CDR1 is LGHNT, CDR2 FRNRAP. The CDR3 sequence is 16 residues long. J was trimmed by 0 bases and V by 0 bases; bases with no gene match: 2. Using reference TRBV12-5 and TRBJ2-1 for the parts outside the CDR3, the full variable domain is DARVTQTPRHKVTEMGQEVTMRCQPILGHNTVFWYRQTMMQGLELLAYFRNRAPLDDSGMPKDRFSAEMPDATLATLKIQPSEPRDSAVYFCASGLVPGGSYNEQFFGPGTRLTVL.

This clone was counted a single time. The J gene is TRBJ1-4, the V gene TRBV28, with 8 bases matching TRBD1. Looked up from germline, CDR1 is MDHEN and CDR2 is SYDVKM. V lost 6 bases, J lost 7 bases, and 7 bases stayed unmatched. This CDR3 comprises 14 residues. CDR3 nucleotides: TGTGCCAGCAGCCGGGGACAGGAGAGTGAAAAACTGTTTTTT. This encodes CASSRGQESEKLFF.

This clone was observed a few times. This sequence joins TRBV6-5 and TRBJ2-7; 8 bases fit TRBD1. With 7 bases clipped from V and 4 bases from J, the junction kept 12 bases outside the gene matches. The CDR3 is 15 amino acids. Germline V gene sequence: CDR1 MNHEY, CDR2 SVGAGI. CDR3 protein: CASTLFGTGVYEQYF. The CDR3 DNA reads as TGTGCCAGCACCCTATTCGGGACAGGCGTATACGAGCAGTACTTC.

CDR3 sequence: CASSLWTGGYTEAFF. In nucleotides, the CDR3 is TGTGCCAGCAGTTTATGGACAGGGGGCTATACTGAAGCTTTCTTT. The rearrangement uses TRBV28 and TRBJ1-1, with 10 bases aligning to TRBD1. The V and J ends lost 0 bases and 5 bases, in that order; junction bases with no gene match: 3. Looked up from germline, CDR1 is MDHEN and CDR2 is SYDVKM. This CDR3 comprises 15 residues.

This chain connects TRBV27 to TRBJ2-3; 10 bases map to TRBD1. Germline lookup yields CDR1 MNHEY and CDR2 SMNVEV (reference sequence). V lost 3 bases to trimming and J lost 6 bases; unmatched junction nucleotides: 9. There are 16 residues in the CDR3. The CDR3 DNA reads TGTGCCAGCAGTTTCCGGGACAGGGGAGGATACGATACGCAGTATTTT. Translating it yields CASSFRDRGGYDTQYF.

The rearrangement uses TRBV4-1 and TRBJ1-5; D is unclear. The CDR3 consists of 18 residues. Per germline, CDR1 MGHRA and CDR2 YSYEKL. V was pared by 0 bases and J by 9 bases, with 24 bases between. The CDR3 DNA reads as TGCGCCAGCAGCCAAGATACTGAGGGAACTCCTCTCGCGTGGCCCCAGCATTTT. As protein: CASSQDTEGTPLAWPQHF.

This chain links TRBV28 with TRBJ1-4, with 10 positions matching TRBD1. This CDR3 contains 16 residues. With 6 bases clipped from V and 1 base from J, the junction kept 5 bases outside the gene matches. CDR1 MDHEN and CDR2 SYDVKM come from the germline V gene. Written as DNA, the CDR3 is TGTGCCAGCAGCATGACAGGGGGCGGAACTAATGAAAAACTGTTTTTT. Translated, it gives CASSMTGGGTNEKLFF.

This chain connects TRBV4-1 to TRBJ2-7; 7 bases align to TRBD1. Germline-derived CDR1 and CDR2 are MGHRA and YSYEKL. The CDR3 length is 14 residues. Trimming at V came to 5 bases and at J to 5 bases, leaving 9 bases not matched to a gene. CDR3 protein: CASSKLTGFDEQYF. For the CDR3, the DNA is TGCGCCAGCAGCAAACTGACAGGGTTCGACGAGCAGTACTTC.

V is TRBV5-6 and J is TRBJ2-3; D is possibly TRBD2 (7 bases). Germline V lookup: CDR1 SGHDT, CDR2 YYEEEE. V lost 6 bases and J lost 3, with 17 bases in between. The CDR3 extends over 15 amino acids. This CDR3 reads CASTRGGLETDTQYF. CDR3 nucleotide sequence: TGTGCCAGCACTAGGGGGGGACTGGAAACAGATACGCAGTATTTT.

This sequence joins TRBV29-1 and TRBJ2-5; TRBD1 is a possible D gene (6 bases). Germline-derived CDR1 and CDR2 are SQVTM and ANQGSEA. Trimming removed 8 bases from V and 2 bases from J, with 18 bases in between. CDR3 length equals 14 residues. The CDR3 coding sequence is TGCAGCTTCAAACAGGGTCGTGGACAAGAGACCCAGTACTTC. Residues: CSFKQGRGQETQYF.